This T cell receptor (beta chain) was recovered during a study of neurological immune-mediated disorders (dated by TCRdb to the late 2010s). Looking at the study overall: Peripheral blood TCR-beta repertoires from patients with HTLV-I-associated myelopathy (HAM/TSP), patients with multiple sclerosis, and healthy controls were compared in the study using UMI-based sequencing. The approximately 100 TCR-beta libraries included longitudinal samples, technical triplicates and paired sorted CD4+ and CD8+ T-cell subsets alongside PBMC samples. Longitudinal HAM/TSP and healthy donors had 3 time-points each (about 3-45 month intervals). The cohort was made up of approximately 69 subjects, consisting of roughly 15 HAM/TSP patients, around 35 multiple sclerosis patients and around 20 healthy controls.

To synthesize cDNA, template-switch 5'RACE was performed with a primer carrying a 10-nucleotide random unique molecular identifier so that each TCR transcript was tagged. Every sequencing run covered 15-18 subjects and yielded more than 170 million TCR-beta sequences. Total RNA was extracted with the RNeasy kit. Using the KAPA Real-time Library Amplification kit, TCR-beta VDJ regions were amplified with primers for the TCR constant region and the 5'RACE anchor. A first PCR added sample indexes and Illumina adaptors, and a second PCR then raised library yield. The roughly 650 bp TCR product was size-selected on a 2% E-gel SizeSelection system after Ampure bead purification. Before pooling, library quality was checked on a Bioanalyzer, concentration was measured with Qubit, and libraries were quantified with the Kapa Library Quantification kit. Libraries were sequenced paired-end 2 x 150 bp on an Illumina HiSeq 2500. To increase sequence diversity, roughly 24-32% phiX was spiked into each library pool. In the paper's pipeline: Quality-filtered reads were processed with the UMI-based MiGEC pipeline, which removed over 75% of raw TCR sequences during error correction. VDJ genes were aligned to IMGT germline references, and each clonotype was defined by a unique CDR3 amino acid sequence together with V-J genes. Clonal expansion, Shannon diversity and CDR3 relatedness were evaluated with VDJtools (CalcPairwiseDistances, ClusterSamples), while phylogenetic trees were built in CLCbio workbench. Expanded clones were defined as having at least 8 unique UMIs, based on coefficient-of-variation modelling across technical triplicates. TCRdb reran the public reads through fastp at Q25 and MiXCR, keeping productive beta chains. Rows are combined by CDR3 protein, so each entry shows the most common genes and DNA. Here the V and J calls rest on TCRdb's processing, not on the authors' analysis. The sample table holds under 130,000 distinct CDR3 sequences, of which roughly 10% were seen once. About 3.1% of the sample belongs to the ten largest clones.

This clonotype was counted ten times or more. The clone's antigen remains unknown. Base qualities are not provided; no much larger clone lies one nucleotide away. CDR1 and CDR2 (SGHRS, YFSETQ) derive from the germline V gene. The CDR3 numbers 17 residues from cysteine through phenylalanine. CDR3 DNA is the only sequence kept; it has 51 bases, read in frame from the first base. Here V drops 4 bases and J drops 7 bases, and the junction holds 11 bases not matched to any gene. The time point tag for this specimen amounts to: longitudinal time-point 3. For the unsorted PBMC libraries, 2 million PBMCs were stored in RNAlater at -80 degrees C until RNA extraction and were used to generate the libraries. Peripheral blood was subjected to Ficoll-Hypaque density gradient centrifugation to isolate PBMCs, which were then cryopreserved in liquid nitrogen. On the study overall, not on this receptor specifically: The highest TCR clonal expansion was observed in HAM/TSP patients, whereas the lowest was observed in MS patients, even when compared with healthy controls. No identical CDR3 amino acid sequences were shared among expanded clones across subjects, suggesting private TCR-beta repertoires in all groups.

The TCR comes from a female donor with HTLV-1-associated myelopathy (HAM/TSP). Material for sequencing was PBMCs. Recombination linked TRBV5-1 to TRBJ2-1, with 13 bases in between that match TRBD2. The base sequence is TGCGCCAGCAGCACCGGACTAGCGGGGGCCAGACAGAATGAGCAGTTCTTC. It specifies CASSTGLAGARQNEQFF.